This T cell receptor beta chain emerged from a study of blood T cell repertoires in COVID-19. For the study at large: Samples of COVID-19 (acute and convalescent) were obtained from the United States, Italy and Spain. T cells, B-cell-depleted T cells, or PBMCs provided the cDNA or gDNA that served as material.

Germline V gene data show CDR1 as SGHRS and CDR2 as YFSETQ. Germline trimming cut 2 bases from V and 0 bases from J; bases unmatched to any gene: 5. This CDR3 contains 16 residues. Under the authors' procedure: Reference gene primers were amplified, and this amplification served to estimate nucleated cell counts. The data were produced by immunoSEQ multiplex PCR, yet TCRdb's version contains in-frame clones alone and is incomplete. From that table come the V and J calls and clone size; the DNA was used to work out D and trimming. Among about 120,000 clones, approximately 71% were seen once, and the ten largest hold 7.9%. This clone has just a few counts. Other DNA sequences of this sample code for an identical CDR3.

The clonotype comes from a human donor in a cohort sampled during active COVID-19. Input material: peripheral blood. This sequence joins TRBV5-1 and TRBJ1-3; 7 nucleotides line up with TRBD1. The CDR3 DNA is TGCGCCAGCAGCTTAGGGGACAGCTCCTCTGGAAACACCATATATTTT. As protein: CASSLGDSSSGNTIYF.